The rows below give T cell receptor beta chains drawn from one sample of a study of blood T cell repertoires in COVID-19. Using immunoSEQ multiplex PCR, the repertoire was profiled, and TCRdb retains in-frame clones only, with some absent. Of about 190,000 clones listed, roughly 90% were seen once; the top ten hold 5.5% to 7%. The sequenced material came from peripheral blood. These receptors originate from a woman in her forties who had recovered from COVID-19. Each CDR3 is given with its conserved first and last residue. Each record gives: clone size, J gene, D gene, V gene, CDR3 protein, CDR3 DNA. D genes are given only for firm matches. Some rows have no size entry. The others give once, few or many, or a class for an expanded clone.

size: .; J: TRBJ2-2; D: TRBD2; V: TRBV7-6; CDR3: CASSRQPSGNTGELFF; DNA: TGTGCCAGCAGCCGCCAACCTAGCGGGAACACCGGGGAGCTGTTTTTT
size: .; J: TRBJ1-1; D: .; V: TRBV27; CDR3: CASSPGGQLTEAFF; DNA: TGTGCCAGCAGTCCGGGGGGGCAGCTCACTGAAGCTTTCTTT
size: .; J: TRBJ2-1; D: TRBD2; V: TRBV2; CDR3: CASNTGGSSYNEQFF; DNA: TGTGCCAGCAACACGGGGGGGAGTTCCTACAATGAGCAGTTCTTC
size: .; J: TRBJ2-1; D: TRBD2; V: TRBV19; CDR3: CASSPGLAGEGEQFF; DNA: TGTGCCAGTAGTCCGGGACTAGCGGGAGAGGGGGAGCAGTTCTTC
size: .; J: TRBJ1-5; D: TRBD1; V: TRBV6-6; CDR3: CASSRGQGALRNQPQHF; DNA: TGTGCCAGCAGTCGGGGACAGGGGGCTCTTCGCAATCAGCCCCAGCATTTT
size: .; J: TRBJ2-3; D: .; V: TRBV11-3; CDR3: CASSHTTTPDTQYF; DNA: TGTGCCAGCAGCCATACTACCACCCCGGATACGCAGTATTTT
size: .; J: TRBJ1-2; D: TRBD1; V: TRBV5-1; CDR3: CASSLGTGGDYGYTF; DNA: TGCGCCAGCAGCTTGGGGACAGGAGGGGACTATGGCTACACCTTC
size: .; J: TRBJ2-5; D: TRBD2; V: TRBV7-2; CDR3: CASSLTLPTSGADQETQYF; DNA: TGTGCCAGCAGCTTAACGCTCCCGACTAGCGGGGCCGACCAAGAGACCCAGTACTTC
size: few; J: TRBJ1-6; D: .; V: TRBV2; CDR3: CASSDQGSYNSPLHF; DNA: TGTGCCAGCAGTGACCAGGGCTCCTATAATTCACCCCTCCACTTT
size: .; J: TRBJ2-2; D: .; V: TRBV5-1; CDR3: CASSLGRENTGELFF; DNA: TGCGCCAGCAGCTTGGGGCGGGAGAACACCGGGGAGCTGTTTTTT
size: .; J: TRBJ2-7; D: .; V: TRBV7-9; CDR3: CAYEERALASYEQYF; DNA: TGTGCCTATGAGGAAAGGGCCCTAGCGTCCTACGAGCAGTACTTC
size: .; J: TRBJ2-7; D: TRBD1; V: TRBV30; CDR3: CAWSVLRQGGYEQYF; DNA: TGTGCCTGGAGTGTACTTCGACAGGGGGGATACGAGCAGTACTTC
size: .; J: TRBJ1-3; D: .; V: TRBV6-5; CDR3: CASSGQLAYGNTIYF; DNA: TGTGCCAGCAGCGGACAGCTAGCCTATGGAAACACCATATATTTT
size: .; J: TRBJ2-1; D: TRBD2; V: TRBV6-2/TRBV6-3; CDR3: CASSSTGGNEQFF; DNA: TGTGCCAGCAGTTCCACGGGAGGGAATGAGCAGTTCTTC
size: .; J: TRBJ2-7; D: TRBD2; V: TRBV18; CDR3: CASSPLLAGGYEQYF; DNA: TGTGCCAGCTCACCTCTACTAGCGGGAGGCTACGAGCAGTACTTC
size: .; J: TRBJ2-1; D: TRBD1; V: TRBV5-1; CDR3: CASSWTGVWGNEQFF; DNA: TGCGCCAGCAGCTGGACAGGAGTCTGGGGCAATGAGCAGTTCTTC
size: .; J: TRBJ2-7; D: TRBD2; V: TRBV10-3; CDR3: CAISEPSGASSYEQYF; DNA: TGTGCCATCAGTGAGCCTAGCGGGGCGAGCTCCTACGAGCAGTACTTC
size: once; J: TRBJ2-1; D: TRBD1; V: TRBV5-1; CDR3: CASRPGQGFEQFF; DNA: TGCGCCAGCAGACCGGGACAGGGATTTGAGCAGTTCTTC
size: .; J: TRBJ2-1; D: .; V: TRBV29-1; CDR3: CSVSILATGNEQFF; DNA: TGCAGCGTCTCCATTCTAGCGACCGGCAATGAGCAGTTCTTC
size: .; J: TRBJ1-2; D: .; V: TRBV12-5; CDR3: CASGLVKYGDKAFYGYTF; DNA: TGTGCTAGTGGTTTGGTAAAATACGGGGACAAAGCCTTCTATGGCTACACCTTC
size: .; J: TRBJ1-4; D: TRBD1; V: TRBV23-1; CDR3: CASSQPPQDRGQNEKLFF; DNA: TGCGCCAGCAGTCAACCCCCTCAGGACAGGGGGCAAAATGAAAAACTGTTTTTT
size: .; J: TRBJ2-5; D: TRBD2; V: TRBV10-3; CDR3: CAIRGLAVETQYF; DNA: TGTGCCATCAGGGGACTAGCGGTGGAGACCCAGTACTTC
size: few; J: TRBJ2-2; D: TRBD1; V: TRBV5-1; CDR3: CASSLLLRDRTGELFF; DNA: TGCGCCAGCAGCTTGCTCCTCCGGGACAGGACGGGGGAGCTGTTTTTT
size: once; J: TRBJ2-6; D: .; V: TRBV6-5; CDR3: CASTRGTGANVLTF; DNA: TGTGCCAGCACCAGGGGAACCGGGGCCAACGTCCTGACTTTC
size: .; J: TRBJ1-2; D: TRBD1; V: TRBV28; CDR3: CASSYTGQGNGYTF; DNA: TGTGCCAGCAGTTACACCGGACAGGGTAATGGCTACACCTTC
size: .; J: TRBJ1-2; D: TRBD1; V: TRBV7-9; CDR3: CASSSRQGLYGYTF; DNA: TGTGCCAGCAGCTCCAGACAGGGCCTCTATGGCTACACCTTC
size: .; J: TRBJ2-1; D: .; V: TRBV19; CDR3: CASSIVGQEQFF; DNA: TGTGCCAGTAGTATAGTGGGACAAGAGCAGTTCTTC
size: .; J: TRBJ2-2; D: .; V: TRBV10-3; CDR3: CAISDSRQGGTGELFF; DNA: TGTGCCATCAGTGATAGTAGACAGGGAGGCACCGGGGAGCTGTTTTTT
size: .; J: TRBJ2-7; D: TRBD2; V: TRBV9; CDR3: CASSVEVSVRGAYEQYF; DNA: TGTGCCAGCAGCGTAGAAGTATCGGTGCGGGGGGCCTACGAGCAGTACTTC
size: .; J: TRBJ2-5; D: .; V: TRBV9; CDR3: CASSVGWGGETQYF; DNA: TGTGCCAGCAGCGTAGGCTGGGGAGGAGAGACCCAGTACTTC
size: once; J: TRBJ2-5; D: TRBD2; V: TRBV19; CDR3: CASSITGRPETQYF; DNA: TGTGCCAGTAGTATAACCGGGAGGCCAGAGACCCAGTACTTC
size: once; J: TRBJ1-4; D: .; V: TRBV19; CDR3: CASSRQPGSEKLFF; DNA: TGTGCCAGTAGTAGACAGCCTGGATCCGAAAAACTGTTTTTT
size: .; J: TRBJ2-1; D: .; V: TRBV28; CDR3: CATLEIGYNEQFF; DNA: TGTGCCACCCTGGAGATTGGCTACAATGAGCAGTTCTTC
size: .; J: TRBJ2-7; D: TRBD2; V: TRBV14; CDR3: CASSQAWGGSSYEQYF; DNA: TGTGCCAGCAGCCAAGCATGGGGGGGTAGCTCCTACGAGCAGTACTTC
size: .; J: TRBJ2-7; D: .; V: TRBV24-1; CDR3: CATSHGSSEVQYF; DNA: TGTGCCACCAGCCATGGATCTTCGGAGGTGCAGTACTTC
size: .; J: TRBJ2-7; D: .; V: TRBV12-3/TRBV12-4; CDR3: CASRRDSTYEQYF; DNA: TGTGCCAGCAGAAGGGACTCGACCTACGAGCAGTACTTC
size: once; J: TRBJ2-7; D: .; V: TRBV3-1/TRBV3-2; CDR3: CASSHAAYEQYF; DNA: TGTGCCAGCAGCCATGCAGCCTACGAGCAGTACTTC
size: .; J: TRBJ2-3; D: TRBD2; V: TRBV14; CDR3: CASSQFLAGSDTQYF; DNA: TGTGCCAGCAGCCAGTTCCTAGCGGGGTCAGATACGCAGTATTTT
size: .; J: TRBJ2-3; D: .; V: TRBV20-1; CDR3: CSVRAADTQYF; DNA: TGCAGTGTCAGGGCGGCAGATACGCAGTATTTT
size: .; J: TRBJ1-1; D: TRBD1; V: TRBV6-5; CDR3: CAGDRGPNKGTEAFF; DNA: TGTGCCGGTGACAGGGGCCCTAATAAGGGAACTGAAGCTTTCTTT
size: once; J: TRBJ2-5; D: .; V: TRBV19; CDR3: CASSIARGYGFQETQYF; DNA: TGTGCCAGTAGTATAGCACGGGGGTATGGGTTCCAAGAGACCCAGTACTTC
size: .; J: TRBJ1-2; D: TRBD1; V: TRBV7-9; CDR3: CASSFEQGVNYGYTF; DNA: TGTGCCAGCAGCTTTGAGCAGGGGGTCAACTATGGCTACACCTTC
size: .; J: TRBJ2-3; D: TRBD1; V: TRBV29-1; CDR3: CSADRGTDTQYF; DNA: TGCAGCGCAGACAGGGGCACAGATACGCAGTATTTT
size: .; J: TRBJ2-1; D: .; V: TRBV5-6; CDR3: CASSFSGRNEQFF; DNA: TGTGCCAGCAGCTTTAGCGGACGGAATGAGCAGTTCTTC
size: once; J: TRBJ1-5; D: TRBD1; V: TRBV28; CDR3: CASSFDRARQPQHF; DNA: TGTGCCAGCTCCTTCGACAGGGCAAGGCAGCCCCAGCATTTT
size: .; J: TRBJ2-3; D: TRBD2; V: TRBV7-3; CDR3: CASSLTRLAGDTQYF; DNA: TGTGCCAGCAGCTTAACGCGGCTAGCGGGAGATACGCAGTATTTT
size: .; J: TRBJ2-3; D: TRBD2; V: TRBV28; CDR3: CASSLTSGMSTDTQYF; DNA: TGTGCCAGCAGTTTGACTAGCGGGATGAGCACAGATACGCAGTATTTT
size: .; J: TRBJ1-2; D: TRBD1; V: TRBV27; CDR3: CASSWDRGYGYTF; DNA: TGTGCCAGCAGCTGGGACAGGGGCTATGGCTACACCTTC